These 30 T cell receptor beta chains came from one sample sequenced in a study of post-analysis software for immune sequencing data. General study results and limits: Compared with controls, patients had more of about five TRBV segments, including TRBV5-6, TRBV5-1 and TRBV20-1.

These receptors have no known antigen. Included in the TCR beta cDNA libraries were unique molecular identifiers. Each CDR3 protein is one row after TCRdb ran MiXCR on the PCR reads. The profile shows over 300,000 distinct CDR3 sequences, about a third of them singletons. Sequencing input: blood. The receptors shown here come from a girl aged 5-17 years with multiple sclerosis.

This chain links TRBV4-1 with TRBJ2-3; D is uncertain. The germline V gene encodes CDR1 MGHRA and CDR2 YSYEKL. This CDR3 is built from 17 residues. V shed 0 bases and J shed 4 bases, with 17 bases lying between them. The CDR3 protein is CASSQDWALDRADTQYF. In nucleotides, the CDR3 is TGCGCCAGCAGCCAAGATTGGGCTCTGGACCGCGCAGATACGCAGTATTTT.

This chain uses TRBV7-3 with TRBJ2-1; 7 bases are shared with TRBD1. This CDR3 is built from 13 residues. With 4 bases clipped from V and 10 bases from J, the junction kept 7 bases outside the gene matches. CDR1 is SGHTA, CDR2 FQGTGA, per germline. The CDR3 DNA follows: TGTGCCAGCAGCTGGGGACAGCGGAGGGAGCAGTTCTTC. Translating gives CASSWGQRREQFF.

The chain uses TRBV5-1 and TRBJ2-7; 7 nucleotides agree with TRBD1. The length of the CDR3 is 13 residues. The trim removed 7 bases at V and 3 bases at J, leaving 7 bases unmatched. Germline V CDR1 and CDR2: SGHRS, YFSETQ. The CDR3 nucleotides are TGCGCCAGCGGATCGGACAGGAACTACGAGCAGTACTTC. Residues: CASGSDRNYEQYF.

The gene calls are TRBV20-1 and TRBJ2-5, with D possibly matching TRBD1 (6 bases). V was trimmed by 6 bases and J by 5 bases, leaving 10 bases between them. Germline V lookup: CDR1 DFQATT, CDR2 SNEGSKA (reference sequence). The CDR3 totals 11 residues. CDR3 DNA: TGCAGTGCCGCCGACAGGGAGACCCAGTACTTC. Translated, it gives CSAADRETQYF.

The chain links TRBV5-5 to TRBJ1-2, with a tentative D call TRBD1 (5 bases). The V gene's germline CDR1 is SGHKS and CDR2 YYEKEE (reference sequence). CDR3 size: 16 residues. Between the trimmed V and J ends, which lost 3 bases and 5 bases, there was a span of 20 bases. The CDR3 reads CASSSGGGTLGYGYTF. CDR3 sequence (DNA): TGTGCCAGCAGCTCCGGAGGCGGGACCCTTGGGTATGGCTACACCTTC.

In its sample, this clonotype was seen a few times. This chain uses TRBV2 with TRBJ1-5; 7 positions agree with TRBD1. The V gene end was trimmed by 4 bases and the J gene end by 6 bases; junction bases not matched to a gene: 9. The CDR3 covers 15 residues. Germline V CDR1 and CDR2: SNHLY, FYNNEI. The CDR3 DNA reads TGTGCCAGCAGTGGCCCGACAGGGAACGCTCAGCCCCAGCATTTT. Translated, it gives CASSGPTGNAQPQHF.

The genes are TRBV7-8 and TRBJ2-3; TRBD2 matches at 9 bases. CDR1 and CDR2 (germline): SGHVS, FQNEAQ. V shed 3 bases and J 1 base; nucleotides not matched to a gene: 5. The CDR3 length is 16 residues. As DNA, the CDR3 is TGTGCCAGCAGCTTGCGACTAGCGGCGGGCACAGATACGCAGTATTTT. Translation: CASSLRLAAGTDTQYF.

This clonotype was observed a few times. The chain uses TRBV4-2 and TRBJ2-1; D possibly corresponds to TRBD2 (6 bases). The germline V and J ends were trimmed by 0 bases and 9 bases, with 15 bases remaining between them. The germline CDR1 and CDR2 sequences are LGHNA and YNFKEQ. The CDR3 sequence is 15 residues long. Written as DNA, the CDR3 is TGTGCCAGCAGCCAAGAAAGAACGGGGGAGTTTGAGCAGTTCTTC. Translating gives CASSQERTGEFEQFF.

This chain joins TRBV29-1 and TRBJ2-4; possibly TRBD1 for D (6 bases). The J call may not be correct, given that the DNA end is closer to TRBJ2-7. The germline gives CDR1 SQVTM, CDR2 ANQGSEA. There are 12 residues in the CDR3. The CDR3 loop reads CSVAKQGLEQYF. The CDR3 DNA reads TGCAGCGTTGCCAAACAGGGCCTCGAGCAGTACTTC.

This clonotype has a handful of counts. V is TRBV29-1 and J is TRBJ2-4, with 13 bases lining up with TRBD2. Trimming removed 5 bases from V and 13 bases from J; junction bases left unmatched: 11. Germline V gene sequence: CDR1 SQVTM, CDR2 ANQGSEA. This CDR3 region has 14 residues. The CDR3 sequence: CSVLGLAGSKAQYF. In DNA, the CDR3 is TGCAGCGTTTTGGGACTAGCGGGGAGCAAGGCCCAGTACTTC.

The chain carries TRBV6-6 and TRBJ2-5, with 8 bases identical to TRBD1. The CDR3 sequence is 12 residues long. Per germline, CDR1 MNHNY and CDR2 SVGAGI (reference sequence). V shed 6 bases, J shed 13 bases, and the junction held 10 bases outside the gene matches. The CDR3 DNA sequence: TGTGCCAGCAGGCATGGACAGGGAAATCCGTACTTC. Translated: CASRHGQGNPYF.

This clonotype was counted only a few times. The genes are TRBV27 and TRBJ2-7, with TRBD1 identical over 8 bases. Per the germline V gene, CDR1 is MNHEY and CDR2 is SMNVEV (reference sequence). This CDR3 region has 14 residues. Trimming removed 2 bases from V and 5 bases from J; junction bases left unmatched: 5. The CDR3 region is CASSLHGQGNEQYF. The CDR3 DNA reads TGTGCCAGCAGTTTACACGGACAGGGTAACGAGCAGTACTTC.

This clonotype was detected a few times. The chain carries TRBV3-1 and TRBJ2-7; 8 bases agree with TRBD2. From germline, CDR1 is LGHDT and CDR2 YNNKEL (reference sequence). J gave up 2 bases and V 3 bases, and 6 bases lay outside the gene matches. The CDR3 has 15 amino acids. This CDR3 reads CASSHNLAGAYEQYF. Here the CDR3 DNA reads TGTGCCAGCAGCCACAATCTAGCGGGCGCCTACGAGCAGTACTTC.

The chain has TRBV5-1 and TRBJ2-4, with 8 bases aligning to TRBD1. The J call may be mistaken, given a closer DNA end match to TRBJ2-7. This CDR3 has 18 residues. Germline V CDR1 and CDR2: SGHRS, YFSETQ. In DNA form, the CDR3 reads TGCGCCAGCAGCCCATATTCCGGGGCTGTCGGACAGGGACGCGAGCAGTACTTC. Translated, it gives CASSPYSGAVGQGREQYF.

This sequence joins TRBV10-2 and TRBJ1-6, with 7 bases aligning to TRBD1. V lost 3 bases and J lost 5; bases outside the gene matches: 4. The CDR3 covers 15 residues. Germline CDR1 and CDR2: WSHSY and SAAADI. CDR3: CASSEVGQNNSPLHF. CDR3 bases: TGCGCCAGCAGTGAAGTGGGACAGAATAATTCACCCCTCCACTTT.

The chain is built from TRBV19 and TRBJ2-1; D ambiguous. The CDR3 loop spans 15 amino acids. CDR1 and CDR2 from the germline V gene are LNHDA and SQIVND (reference sequence). Trimming took off 0 bases at V and 6 bases at J, with 12 bases between the two ends. Written as DNA, the CDR3 is TGTGCCAGTAGTATAGACGACGCCTTGCCCAATGAGCAGTTCTTC. This encodes CASSIDDALPNEQFF. Based on the CDR3 plus reference TRBV19 and TRBJ2-1, the full variable domain is DGGITQSPKYLFRKEGQNVTLSCEQNLNHDAMYWYRQDPGQGLRLIYYSQIVNDFQKGDIAEGYSVSREKKESFPLTVTSAQKNPTAFYLCASSIDDALPNEQFFGPGTRLTVL.

The V call is TRBV6-6, the J call TRBJ1-2; tentatively, D is TRBD1 (5 bases). The CDR3 has 14 residues. Trimming took off 7 bases at V and 2 bases at J, with 14 bases between the two ends. CDR1 MNHNY and CDR2 SVGAGI come from the germline V gene (reference sequence). CDR3 DNA sequence: TGTGCCAGCAACGACCTGGGGGGGAACTATGGCTACACCTTC. It encodes CASNDLGGNYGYTF.

Ten or more counts support this clonotype. The rearrangement joins TRBV7-2 to TRBJ2-7, with D hard to call. The CDR3 contains 13 residues. The V end was cut by 0 bases, the J end by 2 bases, with 5 bases between. Germline V gives CDR1 SGHTA, CDR2 FQGNSA. DNA of the CDR3: TGTGCCAGCAGCTTAGCCCCGGCCTACGAGCAGTACTTC. Amino acids: CASSLAPAYEQYF. The whole variable domain, filled in from reference TRBV7-2 and TRBJ2-7, reads GAGVSQSPSNKVTEKGKDVELRCDPISGHTALYWYRQSLGQGLEFLIYFQGNSAPDKSGLPSDRFSAERTGGSVSTLTIQRTQQEDSAVYLCASSLAPAYEQYFGPGTRLTVT.

The V gene is TRBV18, the J gene TRBJ1-5; TRBD1 agrees at 7 bases. The CDR3 loop spans 15 amino acids. Germline V gene sequence: CDR1 KGHSH, CDR2 LQKENI. V was pared by 2 bases and J by 7 bases, with 8 bases of the junction left unmatched. The CDR3 bases are TGTGCCAGCTCACCAGGCCAGGGGGGGACGCAGCCCCAGCATTTT. Amino acid sequence: CASSPGQGGTQPQHF.

The genes are TRBV29-1 and TRBJ2-7; 10 bases fit TRBD1. Germline V lookup: CDR1 SQVTM, CDR2 ANQGSEA. CDR3 size: 14 residues. The V segment lost 5 bases and the J segment 2 bases; nucleotides outside the gene matches: 6. Written as DNA, the CDR3 is TGCAGCGTTTCCGGGACAGGGGAAACCTACGAGCAGTACTTC. Residues: CSVSGTGETYEQYF.

The chain couples TRBV2 to TRBJ2-2; the D gene is possibly TRBD2 (5 bases). The CDR3 sequence is 13 residues long. V shed 3 bases and J shed 4 bases, with 6 bases lying between them. Germline V gene data show CDR1 as SNHLY and CDR2 as FYNNEI. CDR3 residues: CASSDRGTGELFF. In DNA, the CDR3 is TGTGCCAGCAGTGACCGGGGCACCGGGGAGCTGTTTTTT.

In this sample, this clonotype turned up a few times. The CDR3 loop reads CASVSQINEKLFF. As DNA, the CDR3 is TGTGCCAGCGTGTCCCAGATTAATGAAAAACTGTTTTTT. The rearrangement joins TRBV12-3 or TRBV12-4 to TRBJ1-4; D is undetermined. The CDR3 consists of 13 residues. V was clipped by 8 bases and J by 4 bases, with 11 bases between them.

Only a few counts were recorded for this clonotype. The chain is built from TRBV4-3 and TRBJ2-1, with D perhaps matching TRBD1 or TRBD2 (5 bases each). CDR1 and CDR2 (germline): LGHNA, YSLEER. Trimming stripped 1 base from V and 0 bases from J, with 16 bases between. This CDR3 spans 18 amino acids. The CDR3 is CASSQGSGTFSSYNEQFF. The CDR3, as DNA: TGCGCCAGCAGCCAAGGTTCCGGGACCTTCAGCTCCTACAATGAGCAGTTCTTC.

The table lists this clonotype with a few counts. The gene calls are TRBV12-3 or TRBV12-4 and TRBJ1-5; D uncertain. The CDR3 is 11 residues long. Trimming took off 6 bases at V and 10 bases at J, with 10 bases between the two ends. CDR3 nucleotide sequence: TGTGCCAGCAGCAACCGAGATCCCCAGCATTTT. Translated, it gives CASSNRDPQHF.

With respect to this clonotype: The germline gene is not matched at one end of the junction; a read error may be the cause. CDR3 nucleotides: TGTGCCAGCAGCCTCGGGACAAAAGAGGCCCAGTACTTC. It specifies CASSLGTKEAQYF. The rearrangement links TRBV7-2 to TRBJ2-5; TRBD1 might be the D (6 bases). Germline CDR1 and CDR2: SGHTA and FQGNSA. The CDR3 runs 13 residues.

This chain connects TRBV4-3 to TRBJ1-2, with D possibly being TRBD1 (5 bases). From germline, CDR1 is LGHNA and CDR2 YSLEER. This CDR3 comprises 16 residues. Trimming left V 1 base short and J 2 bases short, with 14 bases between. The CDR3 here is CASSQGRRGQNYGYTF. CDR3 sequence (DNA): TGCGCCAGCAGCCAAGGAAGGAGGGGCCAAAACTATGGCTACACCTTC.

The sample holds a few counts of this clonotype. The chain recombines TRBV29-1 with TRBJ1-1; D not certain. In germline, CDR1 is SQVTM, CDR2 ANQGSEA. The length of the CDR3 is 12 residues. The germline V and J ends were trimmed by 7 bases and 3 bases, with 12 bases remaining between them. The CDR3 region is CSAGKSYTEAFF. In nucleotides, the CDR3 is TGCAGCGCCGGGAAGTCTTACACTGAAGCTTTCTTT.

The rearrangement links TRBV7-2 to TRBJ2-4, with 7 nucleotides matching TRBD1. Germline V lookup: CDR1 SGHTA, CDR2 FQGNSA. There are 14 residues in the CDR3. Losses at the gene ends were 5 bases for V and 13 bases for J; bases not matched to a gene: 14. The CDR3 loop is CASSLETGPGKQYF. In DNA form, the CDR3 reads TGTGCCAGCAGCCTCGAGACAGGGCCGGGTAAGCAGTACTTC.

V is TRBV27 and J is TRBJ1-1; D perhaps matches TRBD1 (6 bases). The CDR3 extends over 13 amino acids. V lost 6 bases and J lost 7, with 15 bases in between. Germline V lookup: CDR1 MNHEY, CDR2 SMNVEV (reference sequence). CDR3 nucleotides: TGTGCCAGCAGCCTAGGGGGGTACGGTGAAGCTTTCTTT. Encoded protein: CASSLGGYGEAFF.

The chain couples TRBV5-4 to TRBJ2-7; 8 bases agree with TRBD2. Germline V gene data show CDR1 as SGHNT and CDR2 as YYREEE (reference sequence). The CDR3 covers 17 residues. V shed 2 bases and J 3 bases; nucleotides not matched to a gene: 13. The CDR3 reads CASSFLIGSGVIYEQYF. CDR3 nucleotides: TGTGCCAGCAGCTTCCTCATAGGTAGCGGGGTGATCTACGAGCAGTACTTC. Filled out from reference TRBV5-4 and TRBJ2-7, the complete variable domain reads ETGVTQSPTHLIKTRGQQVTLRCSSQSGHNTVSWYQQALGQGPQFIFQYYREEENGRGNFPPRFSGLQFPNYSSELNVNALELDDSALYLCASSFLIGSGVIYEQYFGPGTRLTVT.